Here is one TCR beta chain with its context. The antigen is unknown. Using immunoSEQ multiplex PCR, the repertoire was profiled, and TCRdb retains in-frame clones only, with some absent. The sample consists of under 40,000 clones, 86% of them appearing once. The germline gives CDR1 MNHEY, CDR2 SVGAGI. There are 15 residues in the CDR3. The ends were cut back, 6 bases at V and 14 bases at J, with 25 bases in the middle. These data originate in a study of T cells in localized non-small cell lung cancer. Study-wide findings and caveats: The study linked higher blood T cell density to longer overall survival.

Specimen: peripheral blood, collected before any cancer treatment. The rearrangement joins TRBV6-5 to TRBJ1-4, with a weak D call TRBD1 (5 bases). This TCR came from a male donor at least 60 years old with stage III lung adenocarcinoma. In nucleotides, the CDR3 is TGTGCCAGCAGGCCCCTGCTAGGGGCAGTTATTCGGCTGTTTTTT. The encoded protein is CASRPLLGAVIRLFF.